Given below is one T cell receptor beta chain in context. The antigen it binds to is not known. The record has no base qualities; no much larger clone is one base away. The data are from a study of T cells in Graves' hyperthyroidism and ophthalmopathy (dated by TCRdb to the late 2010s). About the full investigation: To identify distinguishing TCR V-J signatures, a discovery cohort of around 100 patients was used, comprising 40 to 45 with Graves' ophthalmopathy and 57 with stable Graves' hyperthyroidism. An independent validation cohort of about 20 hyperthyroidism patients and 17 patients who later progressed to ophthalmopathy tested prospective prediction of ophthalmopathy. The approximately 90 discovery patients were randomly split 7:3 into training and test sets. In more than 5 Graves' hyperthyroidism patients, the study also compared T-cell repertoires from thyroid tissue with T-cell repertoires from blood. Following sampling, methimazole starting at 30 mg daily was given to hyperthyroidism patients, and high-dose intravenous methylprednisolone was given to ophthalmopathy patients. The paper reports TCR Vbeta CDR3 sequencing of 140 or so peripheral blood samples: around 45 ophthalmopathy, approximately 74 hyperthyroidism and some 17 progressor patients. Findings and caveats that apply to the study as a whole: A model built on a 13 V-J signature distinguished ophthalmopathy from stable hyperthyroidism, reaching around 90% sensitivity and under 84% specificity in cross-validation and 80%/75% in testing. Most expanded thyroid clonotypes (frequency above 0.001) were also found in blood, which suggests that blood repertoires may mirror thyroid immune responses. Sample size was not statistically predetermined, and blinding of investigators to group allocation was not performed. In validation, the model predicted progression to ophthalmopathy with approximately 71% sensitivity and over 72% specificity, a median of 6.5 months before onset.

Amplification of TCR beta CDR3 regions was carried out from RNA transcripts. The TCR CDR3 was subjected to a first round of RT-PCR using the HTBI primer set and the Qiagen OneStep RT-PCR kit. The libraries were constructed in a second round of multiplex PCR and then size-selected and purified. Libraries were sequenced paired-end with 100 bp reads on an Illumina HiSeq2000. Concerning the study's data processing: SOAPnuke was used to process the raw data, removing reads that contained adapters or uncalled bases, had a mean Phred below 15, or lacked an exact match to the constant primer or identifier. High-quality paired reads were merged with COPE v1.2.5, and unique nucleotide sequences were defined as clonotypes. Clonotypes were aligned to IMGT TRBV, TRBD and TRBJ reference segments using MiTCR v1.1. The analysis was restricted to V-J combinations with a frequency above 0.0001, which together covered approximately 99% of the repertoires. The TCS score was defined as the ratio of F50 (clonal expansion) to E x V (chaos), calculated using BLOSUM62-based TCRdist between CDR3 peptides within each V-J. Welch's t-statistics and random forest reduced approximately 520 V-J features to 13, which were used in a naive Bayes classifier (R e1071). The public reads were run again by TCRdb, first through fastp at Q25 and then through MiXCR, and only productive beta chains were kept. CDR3 protein sequences are deduplicated, and each keeps its most common genes and DNA. The V and J calls follow TCRdb's processing rather than the paper's. The sample includes 560,000 or so distinct CDR3 sequences, with 46% observed a single time. Together, the top ten hold roughly 8.2% of the sample.

A patient counted as having stable Graves' hyperthyroidism if no progression to ophthalmopathy occurred over 18 months of follow-up. Hyperthyroidism patients were newly diagnosed, with disease duration under 2 months, and aged 18 to 65 years. Patients with uncontrolled infections, other autoimmune diseases, pregnancy or lactation were excluded. Diagnoses were based on clinical symptoms, serum thyroxine and TRAb, thyroid ultrasound and orbital computed tomography. Total RNA was extracted with Trizol reagent, and quality was checked on an Agilent 2100 Bioanalyzer. The junction carries 5 bases between V and J, which are trimmed by 5 bases and 7 bases respectively. CDR1 and CDR2 (SGHVS, FNYEAQ) derive from the germline V gene. Including cysteine and phenylalanine, the CDR3 has 11 amino acids. Solely the CDR3 DNA is kept, with 33 bases framed from the first base.

Sequenced input: peripheral blood or thyroid tissue (not recorded which). The rearranged segments are TRBV7-6 and TRBJ2-2; the D gene lacks a confident call. The origin of this receptor is a woman under 30 with Graves' hyperthyroidism. Donor details come from another sample of the same person, matched by shared clones. This receptor carries the CDR3 CASSNYGELFF. The sequence in DNA is TGTGCCAGCAGCAATTACGGGGAGCTGTTTTTT.